This T cell receptor (beta chain) was captured by sequencing in a study of T cell responses to AZD1222 COVID-19 vaccine. Here immunoSEQ multiplex PCR was the method, and the copy in TCRdb shows in-frame clones only, minus some. The sample holds 150,000 to 200,000 clones, 90% to 95% seen once. CDR3 length equals 16 residues. V dropped 4 bases and J dropped 4 bases, with 16 bases sitting between them. CDR1 and CDR2 (germline): SGHAT, FQNNGV. Study-level findings and limits: Donors were chiefly white British, with a greater number of females, and clonal diversity was perhaps underestimated. The CD4 TCRs associated with vaccination extended across spike and predominated at 160-218 and 743-854. Among AZD1222 vaccinees, only five to seven were seropositive at baseline.

Notes on this clone: Its target is unknown.

The origin of this receptor is an adult who received the AZD1222 COVID-19 vaccine. The input for sequencing was peripheral blood, taken 28 days after the second AZD1222 dose. J is TRBJ2-2 and V is TRBV11-2; possible D gene TRBD1, 6 bases. The chain's CDR3 is CASSSTGLVGTGELFF. CDR3 DNA sequence: TGTGCCAGCAGCTCCACAGGGCTGGTCGGCACCGGGGAGCTGTTTTTT.